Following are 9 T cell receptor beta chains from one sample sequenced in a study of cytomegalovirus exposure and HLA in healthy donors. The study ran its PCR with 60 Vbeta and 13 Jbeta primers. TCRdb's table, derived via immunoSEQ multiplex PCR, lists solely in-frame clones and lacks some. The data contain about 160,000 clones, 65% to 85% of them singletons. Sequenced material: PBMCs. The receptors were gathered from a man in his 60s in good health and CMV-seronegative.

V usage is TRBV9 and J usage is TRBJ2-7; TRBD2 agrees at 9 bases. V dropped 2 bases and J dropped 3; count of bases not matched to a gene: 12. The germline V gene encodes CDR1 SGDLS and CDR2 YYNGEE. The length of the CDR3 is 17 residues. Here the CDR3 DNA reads TGTGCCAGCAGCGTGGGGTATAATAGCGGGGGAGTCTACGAGCAGTACTTC. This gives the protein CASSVGYNSGGVYEQYF.

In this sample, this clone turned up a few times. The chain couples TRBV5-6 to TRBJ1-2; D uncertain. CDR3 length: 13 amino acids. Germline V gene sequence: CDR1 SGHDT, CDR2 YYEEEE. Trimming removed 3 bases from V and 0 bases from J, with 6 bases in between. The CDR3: CASSYSANYGYTF. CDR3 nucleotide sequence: TGTGCCAGCAGCTATTCCGCTAACTATGGCTACACCTTC.

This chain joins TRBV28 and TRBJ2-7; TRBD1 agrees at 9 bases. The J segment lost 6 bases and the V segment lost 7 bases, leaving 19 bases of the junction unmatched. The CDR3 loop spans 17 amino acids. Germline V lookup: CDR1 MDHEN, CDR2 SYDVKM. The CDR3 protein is CASTLLMGQGYEGEQYF. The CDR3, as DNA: TGTGCCAGCACCCTTTTGATGGGACAGGGCTACGAAGGCGAGCAGTACTTC.

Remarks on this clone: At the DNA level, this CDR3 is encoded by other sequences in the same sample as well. CDR3 coding DNA: TGTGCCAGCTCACCCCCGGGACTAGCGGGAGGAACAGATACGCAGTATTTT. It is translated as CASSPPGLAGGTDTQYF. The J gene is TRBJ2-3, the V gene TRBV18; TRBD2 matches 15 bases. Unmatched junction bases numbered 4, after V lost 3 bases and J lost 3 bases. Germline CDR1 reads KGHSH; CDR2 reads LQKENI. The CDR3 runs to 17 residues.

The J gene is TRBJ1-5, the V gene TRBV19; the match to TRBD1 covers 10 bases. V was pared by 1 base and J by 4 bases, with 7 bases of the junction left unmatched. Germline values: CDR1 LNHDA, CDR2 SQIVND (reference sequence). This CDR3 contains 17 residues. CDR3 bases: TGTGCCAGTAGTATAGGTTACGGGACAGGGGATAATCAGCCCCAGCATTTT. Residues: CASSIGYGTGDNQPQHF.

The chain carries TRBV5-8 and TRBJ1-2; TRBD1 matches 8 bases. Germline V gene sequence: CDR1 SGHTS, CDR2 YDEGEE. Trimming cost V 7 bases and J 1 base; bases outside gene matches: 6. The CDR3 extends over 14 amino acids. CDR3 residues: CASVDRAYNYGYTF. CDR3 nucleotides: TGTGCCAGCGTGGACAGGGCCTATAACTATGGCTACACCTTC. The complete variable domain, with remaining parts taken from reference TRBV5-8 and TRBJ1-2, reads EAGVTQSPTHLIKTRGQQATLRCSPISGHTSVYWYQQALGLGLQFLLWYDEGEERNRGNFPPRFSGRQFPNYSSELNVNALELEDSALYLCASVDRAYNYGYTFGSGTRLTVV.

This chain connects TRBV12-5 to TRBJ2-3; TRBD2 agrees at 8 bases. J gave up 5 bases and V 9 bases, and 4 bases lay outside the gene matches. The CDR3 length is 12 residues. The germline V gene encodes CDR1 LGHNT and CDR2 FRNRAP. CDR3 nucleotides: TGTGCTAGCGGGACTAGTCTAGATACGCAGTATTTT. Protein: CASGTSLDTQYF.

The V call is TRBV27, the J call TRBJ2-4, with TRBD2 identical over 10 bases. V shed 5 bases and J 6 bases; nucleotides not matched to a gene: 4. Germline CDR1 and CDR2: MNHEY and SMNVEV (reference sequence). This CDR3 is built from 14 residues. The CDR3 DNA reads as TGTGCCAGCAGTCCAAGCGGGGGGGGAAACATTCAGTACTTC. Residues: CASSPSGGGNIQYF.

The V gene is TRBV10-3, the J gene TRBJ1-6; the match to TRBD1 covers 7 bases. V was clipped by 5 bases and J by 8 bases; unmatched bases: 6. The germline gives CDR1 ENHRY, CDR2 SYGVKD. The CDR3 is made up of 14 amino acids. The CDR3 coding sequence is TGTGCCATCAGTTTACAGGGGTCGGATTCACCCCTCCACTTT. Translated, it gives CAISLQGSDSPLHF.